This T cell receptor (beta chain) was profiled in a study of CD8 T cells in Susac syndrome. The wider study: The sequenced Susac syndrome patients comprised six with active disease and about eight in remission.

Random hexamers were used to reverse transcribe 0.5 to 1 ug of RNA. Across 54 Vbeta and 13 Jbeta, immunoSEQ multiplex PCR amplified TCR beta CDR3. A single record per CDR3 protein comes from TCRdb applying MiXCR to the immunoSEQ multiplex PCR reads. This sample carries 150,000 to 200,000 distinct CDR3 sequences, about 91% of them seen once, and the ten largest clones take approximately 0.09%. Unmatched junction bases numbered 6, after V lost 7 bases and J lost 2 bases. This CDR3 is 14 amino acids long. Germline-derived CDR1 and CDR2 are SGHTA and FQGNSA. The material sequenced was CD4+ T cells from PBMCs. This clonotype was obtained from a human donor with Susac syndrome. V usage is TRBV7-2 and J usage is TRBJ2-3; TRBD1 aligns across 7 bases. In DNA form, the CDR3 reads TGTGCCAGCAATCAGGGGGTCGCCACAGATACGCAGTATTTT. This gives the protein CASNQGVATDTQYF.